These 21 T cell receptor beta chains came from one sample sequenced in a study of T-cell memory formation after mild COVID-19. TCRdb re-analysed the 5' RACE reads in MiXCR, keeping a single row per CDR3 protein. The repertoire consists of some 350,000 distinct CDR3 sequences, with around 15% occurring once and the leading ten covering about 22%. Sequencing was carried out using PBMCs or a T cell subset sorted from them (not recorded which). These receptors came from a man in his late teens or twenties who had mild COVID-19 (a few samples of this study predate the infection). Cell type and time point are not known.

This chain uses TRBV7-9 with TRBJ1-4; a possible D gene is TRBD1 (6 bases). The CDR3 has 16 amino acids. Germline V lookup: CDR1 SEHNR, CDR2 FQNEAQ (reference sequence). The ends were cut back, 1 base at V and 7 bases at J, with 16 bases in the middle. CDR3 nucleotide sequence: TGTGCCAGCAGCTTAGGATTTACGGGGGCAAGTGAAAAACTGTTTTTT. It yields the protein CASSLGFTGASEKLFF.

V gene TRBV4-3 combines with J gene TRBJ2-6; D gene unclear. Trimming pared 1 base from V and 1 base from J, leaving 5 bases between. This CDR3 is 15 amino acids long. Germline lookup yields CDR1 LGHNA and CDR2 YSLEER. This CDR3 is CASSQAGSGANVLTF. Written as DNA, the CDR3 is TGCGCCAGCAGCCAAGCTGGTTCTGGGGCCAACGTCCTGACTTTC.

This clonotype came up many times. The genes are TRBV7-9 and TRBJ2-3; the match to TRBD1 covers 8 bases. V shed 7 bases and J 4 bases; nucleotides not matched to a gene: 4. Per the germline V gene, CDR1 is SEHNR and CDR2 is FQNEAQ (reference sequence). The CDR3 spans 13 residues. CDR3 amino acids: CASTMTGADTQYF. The CDR3 coding sequence is TGTGCCAGCACCATGACAGGGGCAGATACGCAGTATTTT. Full variable domain (missing parts from reference TRBV7-9 and TRBJ2-3): DTGVSQNPRHKITKRGQNVTFRCDPISEHNRLYWYRQTLGQGPEFLTYFQNEAQLEKSRLLSDRFSAERPKGSFSTLEIQRTEQGDSAMYLCASTMTGADTQYFGPGTRLTVL.

V is TRBV11-2 and J is TRBJ2-1; 13 nucleotides line up with TRBD2. Germline V gives CDR1 SGHAT, CDR2 FQNNGV. The CDR3 runs 17 residues. V shed 5 bases, J shed 7 bases, and the junction held 11 bases outside the gene matches. This CDR3 is CASSPRLAGGRYNEQFF. CDR3 bases: TGTGCCAGCAGCCCACGACTAGCGGGGGGCCGGTATAATGAGCAGTTCTTC.

This clonotype was observed a few times. V gene TRBV12-3 or TRBV12-4 combines with J gene TRBJ1-5; 7 nucleotides align to TRBD1. This CDR3 contains 16 residues. V lost 3 bases to trimming and J lost 5 bases; unmatched junction nucleotides: 10. CDR3 in amino acids: CASSFGDSRGYQPQHF. CDR3 nucleotides: TGTGCCAGCAGTTTCGGGGACAGTCGGGGTTATCAGCCCCAGCATTTT.

This clonotype was counted many times. CDR3 DNA: TGTGCCAGCAGTTTATCCCCCTCCTACGAGCAGTACTTC. Translation: CASSLSPSYEQYF. The V call is TRBV2, the J call TRBJ2-7, with D unclear. This CDR3 has 13 amino acids. The germline V and J ends were trimmed by 5 bases and 0 bases, with 8 bases remaining between them. Germline V CDR1 and CDR2: SNHLY, FYNNEI.

This clonotype was recorded a few times. The gene calls are TRBV24-1 and TRBJ2-3; TRBD1 or TRBD2 may be the D gene (5 bases each). Trimming removed 5 bases from V and 2 bases from J, with 16 bases in between. The germline V gene has CDR1 KGHDR and CDR2 SFDVKD. The CDR3 has 16 residues. CDR3 residues: CATSGGRGPTTDTQYF. In DNA form, the CDR3 reads TGTGCCACCAGTGGAGGTCGGGGACCGACCACAGATACGCAGTATTTT.

The sample holds many counts of this clonotype. V and J are TRBV3-1 and TRBJ1-5, with D tentatively TRBD1 (6 bases). Germline V gene data show CDR1 as LGHDT and CDR2 as YNNKEL (reference sequence). Trimming shortened V by 3 bases and J by 4 bases, and 19 bases separated the two germline ends. CDR3 size: 17 residues. The CDR3 loop reads CASSQGHAADRNQPQHF. The CDR3 bases are TGTGCCAGCAGCCAGGGGCACGCGGCGGACAGAAATCAGCCCCAGCATTTT.

The chain couples TRBV7-2 to TRBJ2-2, with TRBD2 matching over 7 bases. CDR1 is SGHTA and CDR2 is FQGNSA in the germline V gene. The CDR3 is 16 amino acids. The trim removed 2 bases at V and 6 bases at J, leaving 9 bases unmatched. In DNA, the CDR3 is TGTGCCAGCAGCTTACCCCCGGGGGGAAATCCCGGGGAGCTGTTTTTT. Translation gives CASSLPPGGNPGELFF. The whole variable domain, filled in from reference TRBV7-2 and TRBJ2-2, reads GAGVSQSPSNKVTEKGKDVELRCDPISGHTALYWYRQSLGQGLEFLIYFQGNSAPDKSGLPSDRFSAERTGGSVSTLTIQRTQQEDSAVYLCASSLPPGGNPGELFFGEGSRLTVL.

The chain combines TRBV20-1 with TRBJ1-5; 7 bases agree with TRBD1. The CDR3 sequence is 13 residues long. Germline values: CDR1 DFQATT, CDR2 SNEGSKA (reference sequence). V gave up 3 bases and J gave up 5 bases; unmatched junction bases: 4. Written as DNA, the CDR3 is TGCAGTGCTAGCAGGGGGGTCGATCAGCCCCAGCATTTT. Its protein product is CSASRGVDQPQHF.

V and J are TRBV5-1 and TRBJ2-2; the D is unclear. In germline, CDR1 is SGHRS, CDR2 YFSETQ. V lost 8 bases and J 4 bases, leaving 18 bases between the germline ends. The CDR3 is made up of 15 amino acids. CDR3 sequence (DNA): TGCGCCAGTACTCGGACGGAGCCTCGCACCGGGGAGCTGTTTTTT. As protein: CASTRTEPRTGELFF.

V usage is TRBV21-1 and J usage is TRBJ2-7. TRBV21-1 represents a pseudogene. The CDR3 has 13 amino acids. The CDR3, as DNA: TGTGCCAGCCCGTACAGGGGCCCCTACGAGCAGTACTTC. Translating it yields CASPYRGPYEQYF.

The sample holds a few counts of this clonotype. The chain carries TRBV5-1 and TRBJ2-1; the match to TRBD2 covers 14 bases. The length of the CDR3 is 16 residues. Per germline, CDR1 SGHRS and CDR2 YFSETQ. The ends lost 9 bases at V and 0 bases at J; junction bases unmatched: 5. The DNA for the CDR3 is TGCGCCACTTCCGGGACTAGCGGGAGCTCCTACAATGAGCAGTTCTTC. This encodes CATSGTSGSSYNEQFF.

This clonotype showed up just a few times. The chain couples TRBV7-2 to TRBJ2-1; TRBD2 is a possible D gene (6 bases). CDR3 length: 16 amino acids. Looked up from germline, CDR1 is SGHTA and CDR2 is FQGNSA. The V end lost 1 base, the J end lost 0 bases, and 10 bases lay between the germline ends. The CDR3 DNA reads as TGTGCCAGCAGCTTAGGGGGGACTGGCTCCTACAATGAGCAGTTCTTC. Translation gives CASSLGGTGSYNEQFF.

The J gene is TRBJ2-5, the V gene TRBV6-2 or TRBV6-3; 9 bases align to TRBD1. CDR1 MNHEY and CDR2 SVGEGT come from the germline V gene. V lost 6 bases, J lost 4 bases, and 9 bases stayed unmatched. The CDR3 is made up of 15 amino acids. The CDR3 DNA reads as TGTGCCAGCAGCCCGTTCGGGACAGGGCCAGAGACCCAGTACTTC. Amino acids: CASSPFGTGPETQYF.

The chain carries TRBV7-9 and TRBJ2-7; perhaps TRBD2 as D (7 bases). Germline-derived CDR1 and CDR2 are SEHNR and FQNEAQ (reference sequence). The germline V and J ends were trimmed by 3 bases and 4 bases, with 10 bases remaining between them. The CDR3 is made up of 13 amino acids. As DNA, the CDR3 is TGTGCCAGCAGCTTCGGGGGGCCGTACGAGCAGTACTTC. It is translated as CASSFGGPYEQYF.

CDR3 sequence (DNA): TGTGCCAGCAGCATACTAAAGGCGGGGCAGTTCTTC. Translating gives CASSILKAGQFF. The chain joins TRBV7-2 to TRBJ2-1; D might be TRBD2 (5 bases). The germline V and J ends were trimmed by 5 bases and 12 bases, with 14 bases remaining between them. Germline V gene lookup returns CDR1 SGHTA and CDR2 FQGNSA. There are 12 residues in the CDR3.

This clonotype was found many times. This chain joins TRBV12-3 or TRBV12-4 and TRBJ2-5; D call uncertain. This CDR3 is built from 12 residues. Trimming took off 7 bases at V and 5 bases at J, with 11 bases between the two ends. As DNA, the CDR3 is TGTGCCAGCAATGGTGGCCTGGAGACCCAGTACTTC. It translates to CASNGGLETQYF.

This clonotype has only a few counts. The V and J genes are TRBV7-9 and TRBJ2-2, with D uncertain. CDR1 and CDR2 (germline): SEHNR, FQNEAQ (reference sequence). V was trimmed by 8 bases and J by 6 bases, leaving 7 bases between them. This CDR3 is 11 amino acids long. CDR3 DNA sequence: TGTGCCAGCGAGGTCGCCGGGGAGCTGTTTTTT. This translates into CASEVAGELFF.

The CDR3 coding sequence is TGTGCCAGCAGCGTAGGACAGGACGGAGCTGAAGCTTTCTTT. This translates into CASSVGQDGAEAFF. J is TRBJ1-1 and V is TRBV9; weak D call: TRBD1 (6 bases). CDR1 is SGDLS, CDR2 YYNGEE, per germline. The CDR3 is made up of 14 amino acids. V dropped 0 bases and J dropped 6 bases, with 12 bases sitting between them.

The gene calls are TRBV9 and TRBJ1-3; D is undetermined. V was shortened by 4 bases and J by 8 bases, with 7 bases between the two germline ends. CDR1 is SGDLS, CDR2 YYNGEE, per germline. CDR3 length equals 11 residues. Here the CDR3 reads CASSKGYTIYF. For the CDR3, the DNA is TGTGCCAGCAGCAAGGGATACACCATATATTTT.